The 4 T cell receptor beta chains below come from one sample, sequenced in a study of cytomegalovirus exposure and HLA in healthy donors. The PCR contained 60 Vbeta and 13 Jbeta primers. Sequenced by immunoSEQ multiplex PCR; TCRdb stores in-frame clones only, minus some. This repertoire shows about 97,000 clones, around 77% found once; its top ten account for 9.6%. The material sequenced was PBMCs. The origin of the receptors is a male donor in good health and CMV-seropositive.

The chain joins TRBV7-2 to TRBJ2-1; 14 positions agree with TRBD2. This CDR3 has 16 amino acids. The ends lost 1 base at V and 10 bases at J; junction bases unmatched: 6. Germline V gene lookup returns CDR1 SGHTA and CDR2 FQGNSA. The CDR3: CASSLDGGLAGVEQFF. The CDR3 bases are TGTGCCAGCAGCTTAGATGGGGGACTAGCGGGAGTAGAGCAGTTCTTC.

The V call is TRBV18, the J call TRBJ1-3, with 7 bases that match TRBD1. Trimming removed 6 bases from V and 6 bases from J; junction bases left unmatched: 5. Germline V gene lookup returns CDR1 KGHSH and CDR2 LQKENI. The CDR3 is 13 amino acids. The CDR3 reads CASSRDSANTIYF. The CDR3 DNA reads as TGTGCCAGCTCCCGGGACAGTGCAAACACCATATATTTT. Filled out from reference TRBV18 and TRBJ1-3, the complete variable domain reads NAGVMQNPRHLVRRRGQEARLRCSPMKGHSHVYWYRQLPEEGLKFMVYLQKENIIDESGMPKERFSAEFPKEGPSILRIQQVVRGDSAAYFCASSRDSANTIYFGEGSWLTVV.

This clone appeared a few times. This chain connects TRBV20-1 to TRBJ2-7, with D hard to call. CDR1 and CDR2 (germline): DFQATT, SNEGSKA (reference sequence). V was shortened by 5 bases and J by 4 bases, with 6 bases between the two germline ends. The length of the CDR3 is 10 residues. The DNA of the CDR3 is TGCAGTGCTTCTGAGTACGAGCAGTACTTC. It codes for CSASEYEQYF.

The chain links TRBV19 to TRBJ2-1; TRBD2 is a possible D gene (6 bases). The ends were cut back, 3 bases at V and 6 bases at J, with 15 bases in the middle. Germline V gene lookup returns CDR1 LNHDA and CDR2 SQIVND (reference sequence). This CDR3 is 15 amino acids long. This CDR3 reads CASSIRTGRANEQFF. DNA of the CDR3: TGTGCCAGTAGTATTCGAACCGGGAGAGCCAATGAGCAGTTCTTC.